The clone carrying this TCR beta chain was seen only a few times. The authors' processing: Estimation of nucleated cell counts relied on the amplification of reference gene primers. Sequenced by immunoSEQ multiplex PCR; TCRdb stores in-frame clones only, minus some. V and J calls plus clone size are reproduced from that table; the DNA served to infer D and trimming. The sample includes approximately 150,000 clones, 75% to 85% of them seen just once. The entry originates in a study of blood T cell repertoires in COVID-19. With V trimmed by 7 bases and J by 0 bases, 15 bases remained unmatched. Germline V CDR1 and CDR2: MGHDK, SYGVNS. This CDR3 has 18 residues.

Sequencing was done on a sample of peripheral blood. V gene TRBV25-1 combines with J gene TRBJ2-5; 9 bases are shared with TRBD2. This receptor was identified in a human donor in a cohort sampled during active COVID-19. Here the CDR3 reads CASTPLSGGPSYQETQYF. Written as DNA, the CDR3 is TGTGCCAGCACCCCATTGAGCGGGGGGCCCTCGTACCAAGAGACCCAGTACTTC.